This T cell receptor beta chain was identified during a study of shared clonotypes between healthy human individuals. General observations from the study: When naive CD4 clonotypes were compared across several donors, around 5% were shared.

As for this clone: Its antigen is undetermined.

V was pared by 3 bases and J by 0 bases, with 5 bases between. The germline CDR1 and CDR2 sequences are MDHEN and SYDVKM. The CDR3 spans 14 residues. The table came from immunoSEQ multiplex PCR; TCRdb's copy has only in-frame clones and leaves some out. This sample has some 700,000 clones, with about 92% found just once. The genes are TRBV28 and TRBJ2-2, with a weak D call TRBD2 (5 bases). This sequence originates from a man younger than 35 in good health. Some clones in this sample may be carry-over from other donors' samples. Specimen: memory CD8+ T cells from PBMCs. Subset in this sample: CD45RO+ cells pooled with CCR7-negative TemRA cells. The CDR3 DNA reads TGTGCCAGCAGTTTCGGGACGAACACCGGGGAGCTGTTTTTT. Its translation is CASSFGTNTGELFF.